The 21 T cell receptor beta chains below come from one sample, sequenced in a study of cytomegalovirus exposure and HLA in healthy donors. Primers for the PCR totalled 60 Vbeta and 13 Jbeta. Assay: immunoSEQ multiplex PCR; the TCRdb copy retains only in-frame clones and omits some. The sample includes some 180,000 clones, 78% of them seen just once. The sequencing sample was made of PBMCs. These receptors came from a female donor in good health and CMV-seronegative.

This sequence joins TRBV5-6 and TRBJ1-5; 7 positions match TRBD1. The CDR3 has 14 amino acids. The V segment lost 5 bases and the J segment 9 bases; nucleotides outside the gene matches: 11. Germline CDR1 is SGHDT and CDR2 is YYEEEE. The CDR3 region has the DNA TGTGCCAGCAGTTTCACAGGGGCCGAGAGGCCCCAGCATTTT. It encodes CASSFTGAERPQHF.

The chain combines TRBV5-1 with TRBJ1-4, with 11 bases matching TRBD1. V lost 0 bases and J lost 8; bases outside the gene matches: 15. Germline V gives CDR1 SGHRS, CDR2 YFSETQ. This CDR3 contains 19 residues. Written as DNA, the CDR3 is TGCGCCAGCAGCTTGGCCGAAGGCGGGACAGGGGGTTTTAGCGAAAAACTGTTTTTT. Translated: CASSLAEGGTGGFSEKLFF. The variable domain in full, completed from reference TRBV5-1 and TRBJ1-4, reads KAGVTQTPRYLIKTRGQQVTLSCSPISGHRSVSWYQQTPGQGLQFLFEYFSETQRNKGNFPGRFSGRQFSNSRSEMNVSTLELGDSALYLCASSLAEGGTGGFSEKLFFGSGTQLSVL.

The chain is built from TRBV5-1 and TRBJ2-1; TRBD1 might be the D (6 bases). Per the germline V gene, CDR1 is SGHRS and CDR2 is YFSETQ. With 0 bases removed from V and 2 bases from J, the gap between germline ends came to 12 bases. The CDR3 is made up of 16 amino acids. The CDR3 is CASSLARGRPYNEQFF. Here the CDR3 DNA reads TGCGCCAGCAGCTTGGCCAGGGGACGACCCTACAATGAGCAGTTCTTC.

V usage is TRBV6-5 and J usage is TRBJ2-3; 7 positions agree with TRBD2. CDR1 and CDR2 from the germline V gene are MNHEY and SVGAGI. The V gene end was trimmed by 11 bases and the J gene end by 6 bases; junction bases not matched to a gene: 11. This CDR3 has 13 amino acids. The CDR3 DNA reads as TGTGCCCGTGAAGGCGGGAGATCTGATACGCAGTATTTT. Its protein is CAREGGRSDTQYF.

This clone was detected only once. V and J are TRBV29-1 and TRBJ1-1; D call uncertain. The V gene's germline CDR1 is SQVTM and CDR2 ANQGSEA. This CDR3 contains 10 residues. Deletions cut 4 bases from V and 10 bases from J, with 10 bases between. The CDR3 here is CSVVSIRAFF. Here the CDR3 DNA reads TGCAGCGTTGTGTCAATCAGAGCTTTCTTT.

This chain links TRBV7-6 with TRBJ1-1, with D maybe TRBD1 (5 bases). V was cut by 5 bases and J by 3 bases, with 16 bases left in between. Germline V gene lookup returns CDR1 SGHVS and CDR2 FNYEAQ. CDR3 length: 15 residues. This CDR3 is CASSPGGRVDTEAFF. The CDR3 bases are TGTGCCAGCAGCCCCGGGGGGAGGGTTGACACTGAAGCTTTCTTT. Combining the CDR3 with reference TRBV7-6 and TRBJ1-1 gives the whole variable domain GAGVSQSPRYKVTKRGQDVALRCDPISGHVSLYWYRQALGQGPEFLTYFNYEAQQDKSGLPNDRFSAERPEGSISTLTIQRTEQRDSAMYRCASSPGGRVDTEAFFGQGTRLTVV.

This chain joins TRBV6-4 and TRBJ1-2, with D possibly being TRBD1 (5 bases). Germline V CDR1 and CDR2: MRHNA, SNTAGT. The CDR3 covers 14 residues. Trimming left V 6 bases short and J 4 bases short, with 15 bases between. DNA of the CDR3: TGTGCCAGCAGCCCCCGAAGGGGCAGCTATGGCTACACCTTC. Encoded protein: CASSPRRGSYGYTF.

The rearrangement links TRBV15 to TRBJ1-6; 7 nucleotides agree with TRBD1. Unmatched junction bases numbered 13, after V lost 0 bases and J lost 8 bases. From germline, CDR1 is LNHNV and CDR2 YYDKDF (reference sequence). This CDR3 is built from 18 residues. Written as DNA, the CDR3 is TGTGCCACCAGCAGAGATAGCTTCTCCCAGGACAGGCATTCACCCCTCCACTTT. This gives the protein CATSRDSFSQDRHSPLHF.

The chain employs TRBV18 and TRBJ2-2, with TRBD2 matching over 9 bases. V was clipped by 3 bases and J by 3 bases; unmatched bases: 5. The germline gives CDR1 KGHSH, CDR2 LQKENI. The CDR3 runs 16 residues. The CDR3 DNA sequence: TGTGCCAGCTCACCCGGGACTAGCTTCCACACCGGGGAGCTGTTTTTT. This gives the protein CASSPGTSFHTGELFF.

The CDR3, as DNA: TGCGCCAGCAGCCAACCCGACAGGCCCTACAATGAGCAGTTCTTC. The encoded protein is CASSQPDRPYNEQFF. The chain uses TRBV4-1 and TRBJ2-1; D possibly corresponds to TRBD1 (6 bases). Germline values: CDR1 MGHRA, CDR2 YSYEKL. There are 15 residues in the CDR3. With 2 bases removed from V and 2 bases from J, the gap between germline ends came to 10 bases.

The J gene is TRBJ2-7, the V gene TRBV11-2; D perhaps matches TRBD2 (5 bases). The CDR3 spans 16 residues. Trimming removed 5 bases from V and 2 bases from J, with 19 bases in between. CDR1 SGHAT and CDR2 FQNNGV come from the germline V gene. For the CDR3, the DNA is TGTGCCAGCAGCGATCCCTTTGCGGGTCGACCCTACGAGCAGTACTTC. It yields the protein CASSDPFAGRPYEQYF. The entire variable domain, with the rest obtained from reference TRBV11-2 and TRBJ2-7, is as follows: EAGVAQSPRYKIIEKRQSVAFWCNPISGHATLYWYQQILGQGPKLLIQFQNNGVVDDSQLPKDRFSAERLKGVDSTLKIQPAKLEDSAVYLCASSDPFAGRPYEQYFGPGTRLTVT.

This clone was counted once. The chain uses TRBV7-9 and TRBJ2-1; D is unresolved. CDR3 size: 12 residues. Between the trimmed V and J ends, which lost 1 base and 7 bases, there was a span of 5 bases. Germline CDR1 reads SEHNR; CDR2 reads FQNEAQ (reference sequence). In DNA form, the CDR3 reads TGTGCCAGCAGCTTAGTTGAGAATGAGCAGTTCTTC. This gives the protein CASSLVENEQFF. Full variable domain (remainder filled in from reference TRBV7-9 and TRBJ2-1): DTGVSQNPRHKITKRGQNVTFRCDPISEHNRLYWYRQTLGQGPEFLTYFQNEAQLEKSRLLSDRFSAERPKGSFSTLEIQRTEQGDSAMYLCASSLVENEQFFGPGTRLTVL.

The chain joins TRBV27 to TRBJ1-4; 9 positions match TRBD1. CDR3 length: 13 amino acids. V was pared by 7 bases and J by 8 bases, with 5 bases of the junction left unmatched. CDR1 is MNHEY, CDR2 SMNVEV, per germline (reference sequence). CDR3 sequence: CASTRTGDEKLFF. The CDR3 nucleotides are TGTGCCAGCACCCGGACAGGGGACGAAAAACTGTTTTTT. Combining the CDR3 with reference TRBV27 and TRBJ1-4 gives the whole variable domain EAQVTQNPRYLITVTGKKLTVTCSQNMNHEYMSWYRQDPGLGLRQIYYSMNVEVTDKGDVPEGYKVSRKEKRNFPLILESPSPNQTSLYFCASTRTGDEKLFFGSGTQLSVL.

The rearrangement uses TRBV7-2 and TRBJ2-1; TRBD2 is a possible D gene (7 bases). V lost 3 bases to trimming and J lost 4 bases, with 13 bases between them. CDR1 SGHTA and CDR2 FQGNSA come from the germline V gene. This CDR3 region has 15 residues. CDR3 protein: CASSFGGGDYNEQFF. In nucleotides, the CDR3 is TGTGCCAGCAGCTTTGGAGGGGGGGATTACAATGAGCAGTTCTTC.

J is TRBJ2-7 and V is TRBV11-2, with D possibly TRBD1 on 6 matching bases. Trimming removed 5 bases from V and 3 bases from J, with 14 bases in between. The CDR3 covers 14 residues. Looked up from germline, CDR1 is SGHAT and CDR2 is FQNNGV. Here the CDR3 reads CASSALIGGYEQYF. Here the CDR3 DNA reads TGTGCCAGCAGCGCATTGATAGGGGGCTACGAGCAGTACTTC.

This clone was counted between two and nine times. The J gene is TRBJ2-3, the V gene TRBV4-2; D is perhaps TRBD2 (5 bases). The ends were cut back, 0 bases at V and 6 bases at J, with 10 bases in the middle. Germline CDR1 and CDR2: LGHNA and YNFKEQ. The CDR3 is 14 amino acids. The CDR3 loop reads CASSQELGSDTQYF. In DNA form, the CDR3 reads TGTGCCAGCAGCCAAGAACTAGGCTCTGATACGCAGTATTTT.

Here the CDR3 reads CASSEIDRQPQHF. The CDR3 coding sequence is TGTGCCAGCAGTGAGATAGATCGTCAGCCCCAGCATTTT. This chain links TRBV6-1 with TRBJ1-5, with D unclear. CDR3 size: 13 residues. Trimming cost V 3 bases and J 6 bases, with 9 bases left between them. The germline CDR1 and CDR2 sequences are MNHNS and SASEGT.

The CDR3 nucleotides are TGCAGCGTTGAAGGACAGCCCTATGGCTACACCTTC. Translation gives CSVEGQPYGYTF. The chain links TRBV29-1 to TRBJ1-2; possibly TRBD1 for D (5 bases). The CDR3 sequence is 12 residues long. Between the trimmed V and J ends, which lost 1 base and 4 bases, there was a span of 7 bases. The germline gives CDR1 SQVTM, CDR2 ANQGSEA. The variable domain in full, with the rest retrieved from reference TRBV29-1 and TRBJ1-2, is SAVISQKPSRDICQRGTSLTIQCQVDSQVTMMFWYRQQPGQSLTLIATANQGSEATYESGFVIDKFPISRPNLTFSTLTVSNMSPEDSSIYLCSVEGQPYGYTFGSGTRLTVV.

The chain joins TRBV11-1 to TRBJ2-5; D call uncertain. This CDR3 comprises 11 residues. Germline CDR1 reads SGHAT; CDR2 reads FQDESV (reference sequence). Trimming shortened V by 4 bases and J by 3 bases, and 3 bases separated the two germline ends. The CDR3 nucleotides read TGTGCCAGCAGCTCAGAAGAGACCCAGTACTTC. As protein: CASSSEETQYF.

V gene TRBV6-1 combines with J gene TRBJ1-6; the match to TRBD1 covers 10 bases. CDR1 and CDR2 (germline): MNHNS, SASEGT. This CDR3 spans 15 amino acids. V gave up 8 bases and J gave up 9 bases; unmatched junction bases: 10. CDR3 amino acids: CASQIEDRGRSPLHF. The DNA for the CDR3 is TGTGCCAGCCAAATAGAAGACAGGGGGCGTTCACCCCTCCACTTT.

V is TRBV2 and J is TRBJ2-7; 7 nucleotides match TRBD1. Germline lookup yields CDR1 SNHLY and CDR2 FYNNEI. The CDR3 runs to 15 residues. Unmatched junction bases numbered 10, after V lost 5 bases and J lost 3 bases. CDR3 amino acids: CASSSTGAHYYEQYF. CDR3 nucleotide sequence: TGTGCCAGCAGTTCCACAGGGGCCCACTACTACGAGCAGTACTTC.